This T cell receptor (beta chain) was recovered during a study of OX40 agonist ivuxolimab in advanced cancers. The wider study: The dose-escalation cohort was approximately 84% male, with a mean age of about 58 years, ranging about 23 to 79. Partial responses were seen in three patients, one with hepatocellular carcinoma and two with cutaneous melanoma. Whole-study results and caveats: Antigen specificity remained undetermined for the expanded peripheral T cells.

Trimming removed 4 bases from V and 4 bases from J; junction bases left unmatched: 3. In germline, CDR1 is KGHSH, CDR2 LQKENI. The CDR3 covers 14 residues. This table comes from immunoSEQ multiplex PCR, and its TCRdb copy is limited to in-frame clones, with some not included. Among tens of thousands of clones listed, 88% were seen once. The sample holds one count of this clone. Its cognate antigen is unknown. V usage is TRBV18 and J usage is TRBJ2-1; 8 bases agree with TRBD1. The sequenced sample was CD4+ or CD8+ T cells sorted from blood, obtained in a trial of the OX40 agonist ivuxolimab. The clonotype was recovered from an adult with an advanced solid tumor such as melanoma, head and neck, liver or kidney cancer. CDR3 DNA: TGTGCCAGCTCACACGGACAGGGATACAATGAGCAGTTCTTC. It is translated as CASSHGQGYNEQFF. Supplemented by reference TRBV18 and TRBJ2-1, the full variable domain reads NAGVMQNPRHLVRRRGQEARLRCSPMKGHSHVYWYRQLPEEGLKFMVYLQKENIIDESGMPKERFSAEFPKEGPSILRIQQVVRGDSAAYFCASSHGQGYNEQFFGPGTRLTVL.